The 10 T cell receptor beta chains listed next were all sequenced from one sample in a study of response to subunit inactivated influenza vaccine. TCRdb called the RT-PCR reads again in MiXCR, with one record for every CDR3 protein. The sample holds around 790,000 distinct CDR3 sequences, around 21% seen once. The specimen comprised PBMCs from blood, sampled 4 to 6 days after vaccination. All receptors derive from a man aged 50 to 59 who received an inactivated influenza vaccine.

A few counts support this clonotype. The chain carries TRBV11-3 and TRBJ1-3; D is ambiguous. V was pared by 1 base and J by 4 bases, with 8 bases between. The germline V gene has CDR1 SGHNT and CDR2 YENEEA. This CDR3 is built from 14 residues. CDR3 DNA: TGTGCCAGCAGCTTAGGGGGTACCGGAAACACCATATATTTT. It encodes CASSLGGTGNTIYF.

This clonotype was recorded a few times. This chain connects TRBV10-3 to TRBJ2-5; D remains ambiguous. The CDR3 contains 15 residues. Germline V gene data show CDR1 as ENHRY and CDR2 as SYGVKD. Trimming took off 3 bases at V and 0 bases at J, with 11 bases between the two ends. DNA of the CDR3: TGTGCCATCAGTGACGTTTGGGGATACCAAGAGACCCAGTACTTC. Protein product: CAISDVWGYQETQYF.

Only a few counts were recorded for this clonotype. The gene calls are TRBV4-2 and TRBJ2-7; a weak D match, TRBD2 (6 bases). Germline lookup yields CDR1 LGHNA and CDR2 YNFKEQ. The V end lost 2 bases, the J end lost 3 bases, and 11 bases lay between the germline ends. The CDR3 loop spans 14 amino acids. Here the CDR3 reads CASSQSGSFYEQYF. CDR3 coding DNA: TGTGCCAGCAGCCAAAGCGGGTCATTCTACGAGCAGTACTTC.

The CDR3 DNA reads as TGTGCCAGCAGCCGCCATCCTTGGACAGGGGGCAGTAACACTGAAGCTTTCTTT. It is translated as CASSRHPWTGGSNTEAFF. The V gene is TRBV11-1, the J gene TRBJ1-1; 11 nucleotides line up with TRBD1. Germline V gene lookup returns CDR1 SGHAT and CDR2 FQDESV (reference sequence). The CDR3 consists of 18 residues. The V gene end was trimmed by 5 bases and the J gene end by 2 bases; junction bases not matched to a gene: 13.

This clonotype has just a few counts. The chain has TRBV6-5 and TRBJ2-5, with 15 bases identical to TRBD2. The CDR3 sequence is 19 residues long. The germline V gene has CDR1 MNHEY and CDR2 SVGAGI. Trimming at V came to 4 bases and at J to 3 bases, leaving 12 bases not matched to a gene. The CDR3 DNA is TGTGCCAGCAGTTCCCTTACTAGGACTAGCGGGAGGGCCAAAGAGACCCAGTACTTC. It codes for CASSSLTRTSGRAKETQYF.

DNA for the CDR3: TGTGCCAGCAGTCAACAGGGTAATCGAGAGACCCAGTACTTC. Translation: CASSQQGNRETQYF. The chain links TRBV28 to TRBJ2-5; tentatively, D is TRBD1 (6 bases). The CDR3 loop spans 14 amino acids. The V and J ends lost 5 bases and 4 bases respectively, with 14 bases between them. Germline assignment: CDR1 MDHEN and CDR2 SYDVKM.

A few counts support this clonotype. The rearrangement links TRBV20-1 to TRBJ2-1; D possibly corresponds to TRBD1 (6 bases). CDR1 is DFQATT and CDR2 is SNEGSKA in the germline V gene (reference sequence). V was cut by 6 bases and J by 7 bases, with 19 bases left in between. This CDR3 comprises 14 residues. This chain's CDR3 is CSARRWDKRNEQFF. CDR3 coding DNA: TGCAGTGCCAGGCGGTGGGACAAACGAAATGAGCAGTTCTTC.

The gene calls are TRBV15 and TRBJ2-3, with D possibly TRBD2 on 6 matching bases. Germline assignment: CDR1 LNHNV and CDR2 YYDKDF (reference sequence). V was pared by 0 bases and J by 2 bases, with 18 bases between. CDR3 length: 18 amino acids. CDR3 DNA sequence: TGTGCCACCAGCAGAGATCGTTACGGGAGTTCCACCACAGATACGCAGTATTTT. It yields the protein CATSRDRYGSSTTDTQYF.

The chain couples TRBV27 to TRBJ2-7; a possible D gene is TRBD1 (6 bases). This CDR3 is built from 14 residues. In germline, CDR1 is MNHEY, CDR2 SMNVEV (reference sequence). V lost 5 bases to trimming and J lost 3 bases, with 14 bases between them. DNA of the CDR3: TGTGCCAGCAGTAGGGGAGCACAGGGCTACGAGCAGTACTTC. Its translation is CASSRGAQGYEQYF.

This clonotype was counted many times. This chain joins TRBV5-1 and TRBJ2-7; D remains unclear. The CDR3 runs 14 residues. Germline V gives CDR1 SGHRS, CDR2 YFSETQ. The V end was cut by 4 bases, the J end by 2 bases, with 13 bases between. In DNA, the CDR3 is TGCGCCAGCAGCCCCGCCGAGGTCGCCTACGAGCAGTACTTC. Translated, it gives CASSPAEVAYEQYF.